This TCR beta chain derives from a study of human T cells and chemical hapten exposure. Study-wide background: Diphenylcyclopropenone doses were given weekly to the scalps of patients across the approximately 24-week study.

Many counts were recorded for this clonotype. TCRdb reprocessed the RACE reads via MiXCR and lists one record per CDR3 protein. The table has tens of thousands of distinct CDR3 sequences, approximately 3.5% seen once. Documented time point: patch test 2, 6 weeks after DPC sensitization. Treatment specified: therapeutic diphenylcyclopropenone sensitization with weekly scalp DPC. Between the trimmed V and J ends, which lost 2 bases and 4 bases, there was a span of 21 bases. The CDR3 spans 18 residues. The source of this sequence is a man in his forties or fifties with alopecia areata. Some clones in this sample may be carry-over from other donors' samples. This sample comprised whole blood, obtained in connection with sensitization to the hapten diphenylcyclopropenone (DPC). The gene calls are TRBV12-3 or TRBV12-4 and TRBJ2-1, with D possibly being TRBD1 (7 bases). CDR3 DNA: TGTGCCAGCAGTTTATCGGCACAGGGGACTCAGGCTTACAATGAGCAGTTCTTC. This gives the protein CASSLSAQGTQAYNEQFF.